Listed here are 28 T cell receptor beta chains from one sample, sequenced in a study of OX40 agonist ivuxolimab in advanced cancers. Library prep was done by the immunoSEQ multiplex PCR assay. Held by TCRdb, this immuneACCESS table contains in-frame sequences only and omits some clones. Under half of the omission traces to an unresolved V gene where checked; the cause of the rest is unknown. This sample is represented by some 6,000 clones; about 86% of them were singletons. About 26% of the sample is held by the ten biggest clonotypes. This material consisted of CD4+ or CD8+ T cells sorted from blood, taken in a trial of the OX40 agonist ivuxolimab. The receptor set was obtained from an adult with an advanced solid tumor such as melanoma, head and neck, liver or kidney cancer.

The chain employs TRBV4-3 and TRBJ2-1, with 9 bases lining up with TRBD1. CDR1 is LGHNA and CDR2 is YSLEER in the germline V gene. The ends lost 4 bases at V and 5 bases at J; junction bases unmatched: 6. This CDR3 comprises 15 residues. CDR3 sequence (DNA): TGCGCCAGCAGCCCGGGACAGGGTTCCCACAATGAGCAGTTCTTC. Its protein product is CASSPGQGSHNEQFF.

The chain has TRBV2 and TRBJ2-6, with TRBD1 matching 11 bases. The CDR3 runs 17 residues. Trimming took 3 bases from V and 4 from J; bases not matched to a gene: 5. Germline lookup yields CDR1 SNHLY and CDR2 FYNNEI. The CDR3 loop is CASSDGQGAKGANVLTF. The CDR3 nucleotides read TGTGCCAGCAGTGATGGACAGGGGGCTAAAGGGGCCAACGTCCTGACTTTC.

The chain couples TRBV19 to TRBJ1-2, with TRBD1 as a possible D gene (5 bases). Germline V lookup: CDR1 LNHDA, CDR2 SQIVND (reference sequence). V dropped 5 bases and J dropped 3 bases, with 13 bases sitting between them. The CDR3 runs to 14 residues. The CDR3 bases are TGTGCCAGTAGTCTCGGGACGGCGTACTATGGCTACACCTTC. The encoded protein is CASSLGTAYYGYTF.

The V call is TRBV18, the J call TRBJ2-7; D remains unclear. Per germline, CDR1 KGHSH and CDR2 LQKENI. V was pared by 5 bases and J by 6 bases, with 14 bases between. The CDR3 is made up of 13 amino acids. DNA for the CDR3: TGTGCCAGCTCAATAGAACACCGAGGCGAGCAGTACTTC. It is translated as CASSIEHRGEQYF.

A single count supports this clone. V usage is TRBV6-5 and J usage is TRBJ2-5; D call uncertain. V shed 7 bases and J shed 5 bases, with 8 bases lying between them. Looked up from germline, CDR1 is MNHEY and CDR2 is SVGAGI. The CDR3 extends over 11 amino acids. CDR3 nucleotide sequence: TGTGCCAGCACGTCCCGCGAGACCCAGTACTTC. Translating gives CASTSRETQYF.

The chain is built from TRBV7-6 and TRBJ2-1; 12 bases match TRBD2. The CDR3 length is 16 residues. Per the germline V gene, CDR1 is SGHVS and CDR2 is FNYEAQ. V lost 1 base and J lost 8; bases outside the gene matches: 6. CDR3: CASSLGSLAGGDEQFF. The CDR3 DNA sequence: TGTGCCAGCAGCTTAGGCTCTCTAGCGGGGGGGGATGAGCAGTTCTTC.

The V and J genes are TRBV27 and TRBJ2-1, with 9 bases identical to TRBD1. Looked up from germline, CDR1 is MNHEY and CDR2 is SMNVEV (reference sequence). Trimming cost V 4 bases and J 6 bases; bases outside gene matches: 10. The CDR3 has 16 amino acids. The CDR3 loop reads CASSSSRTGAGNEQFF. The CDR3 coding sequence is TGTGCCAGCAGTTCCTCCCGGACAGGGGCCGGCAATGAGCAGTTCTTC.

In its sample, this clone was seen once. The V and J genes are TRBV7-9 and TRBJ1-1; a weak D match, TRBD1 (5 bases). With 2 bases removed from V and 9 bases from J, the gap between germline ends came to 16 bases. This CDR3 is built from 14 residues. Germline V gene data show CDR1 as SEHNR and CDR2 as FQNEAQ (reference sequence). CDR3 loop: CASSLRSGQTKAFF. The CDR3 DNA sequence: TGTGCCAGCAGCTTAAGGTCCGGACAAACAAAAGCTTTCTTT.

The chain carries TRBV9 and TRBJ2-5; no clear D gene. Germline assignment: CDR1 SGDLS and CDR2 YYNGEE. V was cut by 0 bases and J by 2 bases, with 8 bases left in between. This CDR3 is built from 14 residues. DNA of the CDR3: TGTGCCAGCAGCGTAGATTGGGAACAAGAGACCCAGTACTTC. Translation: CASSVDWEQETQYF.

The chain is built from TRBV9 and TRBJ2-3; TRBD2 aligns across 8 bases. CDR3 size: 17 residues. Germline V gives CDR1 SGDLS, CDR2 YYNGEE. The V and J ends lost 3 bases and 2 bases, in that order; junction bases with no gene match: 11. This CDR3 is CASSASPSGGDTDTQYF. In DNA, the CDR3 is TGTGCCAGCAGCGCCTCTCCCTCCGGGGGGGACACAGATACGCAGTATTTT.

V and J are TRBV9 and TRBJ1-1; D perhaps matches TRBD1 (5 bases). This CDR3 region has 14 residues. V was clipped by 4 bases and J by 0 bases, with 10 bases between them. CDR1 and CDR2 from the germline V gene are SGDLS and YYNGEE. CDR3: CASSSRQMNTEAFF. CDR3 sequence (DNA): TGTGCCAGCAGCTCACGACAGATGAACACTGAAGCTTTCTTT.

By share of the sample, this clone is large. The chain links TRBV27 to TRBJ1-1, with D unclear. V lost 7 bases, J lost 5 bases, and 14 bases lay in between. The V gene's germline CDR1 is MNHEY and CDR2 SMNVEV (reference sequence). This CDR3 has 13 amino acids. DNA for the CDR3: TGTGCCAGCACCATTTCCTTGGGGACTGAAGCTTTCTTT. Its protein product is CASTISLGTEAFF.

J is TRBJ2-6 and V is TRBV4-3; D ambiguous. The CDR3 spans 15 residues. V lost 3 bases to trimming and J lost 0 bases, with 6 bases between them. Germline V CDR1 and CDR2: LGHNA, YSLEER. The CDR3 is CASSQTYSGANVLTF. The CDR3 bases are TGCGCCAGCAGCCAGACATACTCTGGGGCCAACGTCCTGACTTTC.

Only a few counts were recorded for this clone. V gene TRBV5-4 combines with J gene TRBJ1-1, with TRBD1 matching over 9 bases. V lost 5 bases to trimming and J lost 3 bases; unmatched junction nucleotides: 2. This CDR3 is built from 13 residues. CDR1 SGHNT and CDR2 YYREEE come from the germline V gene (reference sequence). The CDR3 region is CASRRQGDTEAFF. The CDR3 DNA follows: TGTGCCAGCAGGAGACAGGGGGACACTGAAGCTTTCTTT.

The rearrangement links TRBV15 to TRBJ2-1; D may be TRBD1 (6 bases). With 5 bases removed from V and 7 bases from J, the gap between germline ends came to 9 bases. The CDR3 is 12 amino acids. The V gene's germline CDR1 is LNHNV and CDR2 YYDKDF (reference sequence). DNA for the CDR3: TGTGCCACCAGCGAACAGGGTAATGAGCAGTTCTTC. Translating gives CATSEQGNEQFF.

The rearrangement joins TRBV5-1 to TRBJ2-3; 10 bases agree with TRBD1. Germline values: CDR1 SGHRS, CDR2 YFSETQ. Germline trimming cut 3 bases from V and 2 bases from J; bases unmatched to any gene: 6. The CDR3 totals 16 residues. CDR3 nucleotide sequence: TGCGCCAGCAGCTCGACAGGGGGCGCATCCACAGATACGCAGTATTTT. It yields the protein CASSSTGGASTDTQYF.

V and J are TRBV5-4 and TRBJ2-7, with TRBD2 matching over 11 bases. V gave up 4 bases and J gave up 6 bases; unmatched junction bases: 6. This CDR3 is 14 amino acids long. CDR1 is SGHNT, CDR2 YYREEE, per germline (reference sequence). CDR3 residues: CASSILAGAPEQYF. As DNA, the CDR3 is TGTGCCAGCAGCATACTAGCGGGGGCCCCCGAGCAGTACTTC.

V and J are TRBV14 and TRBJ2-1; possibly TRBD2 for D (5 bases). This CDR3 comprises 15 residues. Trimming took off 2 bases at V and 2 bases at J, with 10 bases between the two ends. Germline V CDR1 and CDR2: SGHDN, FVKESK. CDR3 nucleotides: TGTGCCAGCAGCCAACCGGAGCGGCCCTACAATGAGCAGTTCTTC. As protein: CASSQPERPYNEQFF.

J is TRBJ2-7 and V is TRBV7-2; 11 bases are a match to TRBD1. V lost 5 bases to trimming and J lost 4 bases; unmatched junction nucleotides: 7. Germline V CDR1 and CDR2: SGHTA, FQGNSA. CDR3 length equals 15 residues. The CDR3 DNA reads as TGTGCCAGCAGCACCTTAGGGACAGGGGGTTACGAGCAGTACTTC. It translates to CASSTLGTGGYEQYF.

The chain joins TRBV5-5 to TRBJ2-1; 8 positions match TRBD1. The CDR3 length is 12 residues. V dropped 5 bases and J dropped 7; count of bases not matched to a gene: 2. Germline-derived CDR1 and CDR2 are SGHKS and YYEKEE (reference sequence). CDR3 in amino acids: CASSDRGNEQFF. The CDR3 coding sequence is TGTGCCAGCAGTGACAGGGGAAATGAGCAGTTCTTC.

The V and J genes are TRBV6-4 and TRBJ2-6; D not resolved. V dropped 6 bases and J dropped 2 bases, with 2 bases sitting between them. The germline gives CDR1 MRHNA, CDR2 SNTAGT. The CDR3 has 12 amino acids. In nucleotides, the CDR3 is TGTGCCAGCAGGGCTGGGGCCAACGTCCTGACTTTC. This encodes CASRAGANVLTF.

This clone showed up just once. The chain uses TRBV14 and TRBJ2-7; perhaps D is TRBD1 or TRBD2 (5 bases each). Trimming took off 1 base at V and 1 base at J, with 14 bases between the two ends. The CDR3 totals 16 residues. The germline V gene has CDR1 SGHDN and CDR2 FVKESK. CDR3 sequence: CASSQVVMWGSYEQYF. CDR3 bases: TGTGCCAGCAGCCAAGTCGTCATGTGGGGGTCCTACGAGCAGTACTTC.

The rearrangement links TRBV9 to TRBJ1-1; 9 positions match TRBD1. This CDR3 has 15 residues. Per the germline V gene, CDR1 is SGDLS and CDR2 is YYNGEE. The ends lost 3 bases at V and 7 bases at J; junction bases unmatched: 10. CDR3 bases: TGTGCCAGCAGCGCGGACGGGACAGGGATTGGTGAAGCTTTCTTT. Its protein product is CASSADGTGIGEAFF. Drawing the rest from reference TRBV9 and TRBJ1-1, the complete variable domain is DSGVTQTPKHLITATGQRVTLRCSPRSGDLSVYWYQQSLDQGLQFLIQYYNGEERAKGNILERFSAQQFPDLHSELNLSSLELGDSALYFCASSADGTGIGEAFFGQGTRLTVV.

This sequence joins TRBV5-1 and TRBJ2-2; D uncertain. Germline lookup yields CDR1 SGHRS and CDR2 YFSETQ. The CDR3 runs to 12 residues. V gave up 3 bases and J gave up 4 bases, with 4 bases separating them. This CDR3 reads CASSSGTGELFF. CDR3 DNA: TGCGCCAGCAGCTCGGGCACCGGGGAGCTGTTTTTT.

The chain carries TRBV7-9 and TRBJ2-1; 9 bases are a match to TRBD1. Germline V gene data show CDR1 as SEHNR and CDR2 as FQNEAQ (reference sequence). J gave up 5 bases and V 5 bases, and 10 bases lay outside the gene matches. There are 16 residues in the CDR3. The CDR3 is CASSPPDRGSNNEQFF. The CDR3 DNA reads as TGTGCCAGCAGCCCCCCGGACAGGGGATCGAACAATGAGCAGTTCTTC. Full variable domain (missing parts from reference TRBV7-9 and TRBJ2-1): DTGVSQNPRHKITKRGQNVTFRCDPISEHNRLYWYRQTLGQGPEFLTYFQNEAQLEKSRLLSDRFSAERPKGSFSTLEIQRTEQGDSAMYLCASSPPDRGSNNEQFFGPGTRLTVL.

The V and J genes are TRBV5-4 and TRBJ1-2; D gene ambiguous. Trimming shortened V by 0 bases and J by 7 bases, and 16 bases separated the two germline ends. From germline, CDR1 is SGHNT and CDR2 YYREEE (reference sequence). There are 15 residues in the CDR3. This CDR3 is CASSLGLVARTGYTF. The DNA for the CDR3 is TGTGCCAGCAGCTTGGGGCTCGTGGCCCGAACTGGCTACACCTTC. The whole variable domain, remainder taken from reference TRBV5-4 and TRBJ1-2, is ETGVTQSPTHLIKTRGQQVTLRCSSQSGHNTVSWYQQALGQGPQFIFQYYREEENGRGNFPPRFSGLQFPNYSSELNVNALELDDSALYLCASSLGLVARTGYTFGSGTRLTVV.

V and J are TRBV7-2 and TRBJ2-7; D is unclear. The CDR3 totals 13 residues. Germline V lookup: CDR1 SGHTA, CDR2 FQGNSA. V was trimmed by 5 bases and J by 6 bases, leaving 14 bases between them. CDR3 loop: CASSHLPGSEQYF. The CDR3 DNA reads as TGTGCCAGCAGCCACCTACCAGGCTCCGAGCAGTACTTC.

V and J are TRBV27 and TRBJ1-2; tentative D call: TRBD1 (5 bases). Per germline, CDR1 MNHEY and CDR2 SMNVEV (reference sequence). V lost 0 bases and J lost 14, with 19 bases in between. The CDR3 has 14 residues. In nucleotides, the CDR3 is TGTGCCAGCAGTTTATCGTGGGACCGGGAGATGCTTACCTTC. Encoded protein: CASSLSWDREMLTF.